A selection of T cell receptor beta chains follows, all from one sample in a study of blood T cell repertoires in COVID-19. Sequencing was performed with immunoSEQ multiplex PCR; in TCRdb, only in-frame clones are kept and a portion is missing. The table shows about 49,000 clones, with around 85% occurring only once. The specimen sequenced was peripheral blood. These receptors were collected from a human donor in a cohort sampled during active COVID-19. The conserved cysteine and the conserved F or W are not part of the CDR3 here. Fields, in order: CDR3 protein, V gene.

ASRTGFGYT,TRBV28
ASSDRGLSTDTQY,TRBV28
ATAGEAKNIQY,TRBV19
ASSLAGEFNEQF,TRBV5-1
ASSQTVQSYNEQF,TRBV4-3
SASGQAYSNQPQH,TRBV20-1
ASSLVSEAYNEQF,TRBV5-1
ASSRTENSNQPQH,TRBV2
ASSLTSGRSYEQY,TRBV27
ASSELRTSEAF,TRBV10-1
ASSTLRDRGRQPQH,TRBV19
ASSRIDIALSPLH,TRBV11-2
ATSDKLASEQY,TRBV24-1
ASSLGTGKQETQY,TRBV18
AWSVQERADYGYT,TRBV30
ASSHQGQFVADTQY,TRBV11-2
ASSPGGTYEQY,TRBV3-1/TRBV3-2
ASSPPLTGNTEAF,TRBV18
ASSGVVSYEQY,TRBV2
ASSPDPGATEAF,TRBV11-2
ASSLQTGQPQH,TRBV27
ASRRGYQETQY,TRBV11-2
ASSLSGISRETQY,TRBV5-1
ASTFGTSGTDTQY,TRBV7-9
ASSATSGSHNEQF,TRBV9
ASSLRQGLSGANVLT,TRBV7-6
ATSRARGGGGYT,TRBV15
ASSLGQGGSGNTIY,TRBV18
ASSLASGNYYEQY,TRBV5-1
ASNVGLAADTQY,TRBV7-9
ASSHRDEKLF,TRBV21-1
ASAIIAGVPNNEQF,TRBV12-5
ASSLVGQGRRSEAF,TRBV5-1
ASSLLAGFDEQF,TRBV5-5
ASSQSPDRGLTYEQY,TRBV3-1/TRBV3-2
ASSPARGASEAF,TRBV28
ASSFVRGDTQY,TRBV5-6
ASSLVGGQAGNTIY,TRBV7-2
ASSADRGYEQY,TRBV2
ASRDRGRVSEAF,TRBV2
ASSPPAGVGTGELF,TRBV6-2/TRBV6-3
ASSLAQKEKEKNTGELF,TRBV18
ASSPQRGERIGTQY,TRBV7-7
ASSYDRGPTGELF,TRBV6-5
SVGGTGGGGYGYT,TRBV29-1
ASSPGTSGYEQY,TRBV7-3
ASRLAGGPHEQF,TRBV25-1
ASSLSERVHEQY,TRBV7-9
ASSTRLAGISTDTQY,TRBV3-1/TRBV3-2